This TCR beta chain was identified during a study of cytomegalovirus exposure and HLA in healthy donors. CDR1 is LNHDA and CDR2 is SQIVND in the germline V gene (reference sequence). The V gene end was trimmed by 4 bases and the J gene end by 4 bases; junction bases not matched to a gene: 6. This CDR3 spans 14 amino acids. The primer mix had 60 Vbeta and 13 Jbeta primers. TCRdb's copy holds only in-frame clones and misses some; the assay was immunoSEQ multiplex PCR. The data hold roughly 250,000 clones, with about four fifths observed a single time. The sequencing input was PBMCs. The chain recombines TRBV19 with TRBJ2-7; 8 bases align to TRBD1. The TCR originated in a girl aged 2 to 9 in good health and CMV-seronegative. CDR3 amino acids: CASSRQGAVYEQYF. CDR3 sequence (DNA): TGTGCCAGTAGTAGGCAGGGGGCAGTATACGAGCAGTACTTC. Together with reference TRBV19 and TRBJ2-7, the CDR3 gives the full variable domain: DGGITQSPKYLFRKEGQNVTLSCEQNLNHDAMYWYRQDPGQGLRLIYYSQIVNDFQKGDIAEGYSVSREKKESFPLTVTSAQKNPTAFYLCASSRQGAVYEQYFGPGTRLTVT.